This entry concerns a single TCR beta chain. The data belong to a study of T cells expressing NK-cell markers. Study-wide background: It was sorted CD3+CD56-NKG2C+, CD3+CD56+NKG2C- and CD3+CD56+NKG2C+ T cells that provided the TCR beta repertoires. HCMV serostatus: most of the eight sequenced donors positive, one negative.

CDR3 size: 13 residues. Germline V gene sequence: CDR1 SGHTA, CDR2 FQGNSA. TCRdb re-called the 5' RACE reads and shows each CDR3 protein once, DNA omitted. The listing records under 600,000 distinct CDR3 sequences. The clonotype originates from a woman aged 45-60 years in good health. Sequenced input: blood T cells: a sorted CD56 or NKG2C T cell subset, CD4+ or CD8+ T cells, or bulk PBMC T cells (not recorded which). The rearrangement joins TRBV7-2 to TRBJ1-4. CDR3 sequence: CASLGTTNEKLFF. The full variable domain, in which reference TRBV7-2 and TRBJ1-4 provide the parts outside the CDR3, is GAGVSQSPSNKVTEKGKDVELRCDPISGHTALYWYRQSLGQGLEFLIYFQGNSAPDKSGLPSDRFSAERTGGSVSTLTIQRTQQEDSAVYLCASLGTTNEKLFFGSGTQLSVL.